A selection of T cell receptor beta chains follows, all from one sample in a study of blood T cell repertoires in COVID-19. Measured with immunoSEQ multiplex PCR; TCRdb has only the in-frame clones, and not every one. The sample lists roughly 72,000 clones; approximately 87% were seen once. The sample comprised peripheral blood. The receptors originated from a human donor in a cohort sampled during active COVID-19. Both conserved end residues are part of each CDR3. The D gene is left open where the match is weak. Clone size is stated in some rows and not others, as once, few, many or a class when expanded.

J: TRBJ1-1
V: TRBV29-1
D: TRBD1
size: NA
DNA: TGCAGCGCTCACCCCGGGACAGCGAACACTGAAGCTTTCTTT
CDR3: CSAHPGTANTEAFF

J: TRBJ2-3
V: TRBV6-5
D: NA
size: NA
DNA: TGTGCCAGCAGTTACGACAGGTCGGCAGATACGCAGTATTTT
CDR3: CASSYDRSADTQYF

J: TRBJ2-1
V: TRBV6-5
D: NA
size: NA
DNA: TGTGCCAGCAGCCCGGACAGCGGCTCCTACAATGAGCAGTTCTTC
CDR3: CASSPDSGSYNEQFF

J: TRBJ1-2
V: TRBV9
D: TRBD1
size: NA
DNA: TGTGCCAGCAGTCAAACCGGGACAGCCCACTATGGCTACACCTTC
CDR3: CASSQTGTAHYGYTF

J: TRBJ2-7
V: TRBV7-2
D: NA
size: few
DNA: TGTGCCAGCAGCTTAGATGTTATGGCACACAATACGAAGTGGCAGTACTTC
CDR3: CASSLDVMAHNTKWQYF

J: TRBJ2-7
V: TRBV5-1
D: NA
size: NA
DNA: TGCGCCAGCAGCTTGGGTGGCCCCGAGCAGTACTTC
CDR3: CASSLGGPEQYF

J: TRBJ1-2
V: TRBV19
D: TRBD1
size: NA
DNA: TGTGCCAGTAGAGCACAGGGACAGAACTATGGCTACACCTTC
CDR3: CASRAQGQNYGYTF

J: TRBJ1-2
V: TRBV14
D: NA
size: once
DNA: TGTGCCAGCAGCCCAAGCCGTCTGTTAAACTATGGCTACACCTTC
CDR3: CASSPSRLLNYGYTF

J: TRBJ2-1
V: TRBV18
D: TRBD1
size: NA
DNA: TGTGCCAGCTCACCCGGACAGGGATACGTTGAGCAGTTCTTC
CDR3: CASSPGQGYVEQFF

J: TRBJ2-5
V: TRBV9
D: TRBD2
size: once
DNA: TGTGCCAGCAGCGTAGCACTAGCGGGGGCCCCGGAAGAGACCCAGTACTTC
CDR3: CASSVALAGAPEETQYF

J: TRBJ2-1
V: TRBV10-3
D: TRBD1
size: NA
DNA: TGTGCCATCAGTGCCGGGACAGGGGGCTTCTTC
CDR3: CAISAGTGGFF

J: TRBJ1-1
V: TRBV7-9
D: NA
size: NA
DNA: TGTGCCAGCAGCTTAGCGGAGCAACTCACTGAAGCTTTCTTT
CDR3: CASSLAEQLTEAFF

J: TRBJ2-1
V: TRBV3-1/TRBV3-2
D: TRBD2
size: NA
DNA: TGTGCCAGCAGCCAAGACCGGCTAGCGGTCTACAATGAGCAGTTCTTC
CDR3: CASSQDRLAVYNEQFF

J: TRBJ2-7
V: TRBV30
D: TRBD1
size: once
DNA: TGTGCCTGGAGGGCGGGCAGGGGGCCTGACTTCTACGAGCAGTACTTC
CDR3: CAWRAGRGPDFYEQYF

J: TRBJ2-2
V: TRBV5-1
D: NA
size: NA
DNA: TGCGCCAGCAGCTTGGCAGGGGATAGAGGCGGGGAGCTGTTTTTT
CDR3: CASSLAGDRGGELFF

J: TRBJ1-1
V: TRBV6-6
D: NA
size: NA
DNA: TGTGCCAGCTTATGGGGGGAGAACACTGAAGCTTTCTTT
CDR3: CASLWGENTEAFF

J: TRBJ1-5
V: TRBV27
D: TRBD1
size: NA
DNA: TGTGCCAGCGGCGGGACAGGGAGAAGGCATAGCAATCAGCCCCAGCATTTT
CDR3: CASGGTGRRHSNQPQHF

J: TRBJ1-2
V: TRBV12-3/TRBV12-4
D: TRBD1
size: NA
DNA: TGTGCCAGCAGTTGGGGACAGTTCAACACCTTC
CDR3: CASSWGQFNTF

J: TRBJ2-6
V: TRBV27
D: NA
size: NA
DNA: TGTGCCAGGATAAGACACACCTCAGTCCGCTGGTGGGTCCTGACTTTC
CDR3: CARIRHTSVRWWVLTF

J: TRBJ2-2
V: TRBV7-3
D: NA
size: NA
DNA: TGTGCCAGCAGGGTCGGGAGCGGGGAGCTGTTTTTT
CDR3: CASRVGSGELFF

J: TRBJ1-5
V: TRBV28
D: TRBD1
size: NA
DNA: TGTGCCAGCAGTTTATCACAAGGGACAGGATACAATCAGCCCCAGCATTTT
CDR3: CASSLSQGTGYNQPQHF

J: TRBJ2-5
V: TRBV11-3
D: NA
size: NA
DNA: TGTGCCAGCAGCTTAGGGCGGGGAGAAGAGACCCAGTACTTC
CDR3: CASSLGRGEETQYF

J: TRBJ1-2
V: TRBV5-6
D: NA
size: once
DNA: TGTGCCAGCAGCCCTCACAGTGGCAGTTCCTATGGCTACACCTTC
CDR3: CASSPHSGSSYGYTF

J: TRBJ2-2
V: TRBV2
D: NA
size: NA
DNA: TGTGCCAGCAGTGTAGTTAGAAACACCGGGGAGCTGTTTTTT
CDR3: CASSVVRNTGELFF

J: TRBJ1-1
V: TRBV21-1
D: NA
size: NA
DNA: TGTGCCAGCAGCAAAGCTAGCAGGGGGAACACTGAAGCTTTCTTT
CDR3: CASSKASRGNTEAFF

J: TRBJ1-2
V: TRBV5-6
D: TRBD1
size: NA
DNA: TGTGCCAGCAGCTTCCGGGACAGGGGTGGTGGCTACACCTTC
CDR3: CASSFRDRGGGYTF

J: TRBJ1-5
V: TRBV3-1/TRBV3-2
D: NA
size: NA
DNA: TGTGCCAGCAGCCAAGGTCCAGGGCGTCAAGGTCAGCCCCAGCATTTT
CDR3: CASSQGPGRQGQPQHF

J: TRBJ2-1
V: TRBV3-1/TRBV3-2
D: TRBD2
size: NA
DNA: TGTGCCAGCAGCCAAGCGGCTAGCGGCCTGGGTGAGCAGTTCTTC
CDR3: CASSQAASGLGEQFF

J: TRBJ2-7
V: TRBV9
D: TRBD2
size: NA
DNA: TGTGCCAGCAGCGTAGGGAGCGGGAGTTCGGGGGAGCAGTACTTC
CDR3: CASSVGSGSSGEQYF